This T cell receptor (beta chain) was found in a study of T cells after yellow fever vaccination. Findings and caveats of the study: Subsequent booster samples again held most clones from primary vaccination (around 96% CD4, roughly 90% CD8). It was a small share of clonotypes that appeared in both CD4 and CD8 compartments. Abundant bulk-population clonotypes could contaminate the FACS-sorted repertoires.

Making TCR cDNA involved 5'RACE template switching, which added UMIs and a universal primer site. TCRdb processed the 5' RACE reads anew with MiXCR; each CDR3 protein has one entry. In the table there are around 600,000 distinct CDR3 sequences, about 12% of which are singletons. Comments on this clonotype: The antigen is not known.

CDR3 length equals 13 residues. Germline V gene data show CDR1 as LGHNA and CDR2 as YSLEER. Trimming shortened V by 0 bases and J by 14 bases, and 16 bases separated the two germline ends. This chain uses TRBV4-3 with TRBJ2-5; possibly TRBD2 for D (5 bases). The sample was PBMCs, taken on the day of the yellow fever booster vaccination. The sequence was collected from a man aged 30 to 45 who received the YFV17D yellow fever vaccine. CDR3: CASSQDGETRVYF. CDR3 nucleotide sequence: TGCGCCAGCAGCCAAGATGGGGAGACAAGGGTTTACTTC.